The 23 T cell receptor beta chains reported below all come from one sample, sequenced in a study of regulatory T cells in long-lasting Graves disease. Time point meaning: newly diagnosed GD, antithyroid drugs for less than 3 months. There was RNA extracted from PBMCs, and the TCR library was made from it. According to the study, TCR beta libraries were built with iRepertoire HTBI primers and CDR3-region Arm-PCR. TCRdb re-called the multiplex PCR reads with MiXCR, one entry per CDR3 protein. The repertoire holds 620,000 or so distinct CDR3 sequences, roughly 15% seen once, with around 19% in the top ten. These data also featured in a second study, about T cells in Graves' hyperthyroidism and ophthalmopathy.

Source: peripheral blood mononuclear cells (PBMCs), taken at new diagnosis, from a patient treated with antithyroid drugs. Source of these receptors: a woman aged 25 to 39 with Graves disease.

V and J are TRBV6-4 and TRBJ1-2; D perhaps matches TRBD1 (5 bases). The CDR3 covers 14 residues. In germline, CDR1 is MRHNA, CDR2 SNTAGT. V lost 6 bases to trimming and J lost 6 bases, with 17 bases between them. CDR3 sequence reads: CASSSKTARDGYTF. CDR3 in DNA: TGTGCCAGCAGCTCCAAGACAGCAAGGGATGGCTACACCTTC.

This clonotype showed up just a few times. V usage is TRBV30 and J usage is TRBJ1-1, with D tentatively TRBD1 (5 bases). Looked up from germline, CDR1 is GTSNPN and CDR2 is SVGIG (reference sequence). This CDR3 contains 15 residues. Between the trimmed V and J ends, which lost 0 bases and 2 bases, there was a span of 13 bases. The CDR3 coding sequence is TGTGCCTGGAGTGTAAAGGTTGGGGGTAACACTGAAGCTTTCTTT. It specifies CAWSVKVGGNTEAFF.

The gene calls are TRBV7-9 and TRBJ2-1, with no clear D. TRBJ2-5 matches the DNA end more closely, so the J call is doubtful. Germline V gene sequence: CDR1 SEHNR, CDR2 FQNEAQ (reference sequence). CDR3 length: 12 amino acids. The CDR3 reads CASSLGWGTQYF. The DNA for the CDR3 is TGTGCCAGCAGCTTAGGTTGGGGGACCCAGTACTTC.

Many counts were recorded for this clonotype. This chain connects TRBV5-5 to TRBJ2-7; a weak D match, TRBD2 (5 bases). The CDR3 has 14 residues. Germline CDR1 and CDR2: SGHKS and YYEKEE (reference sequence). V was trimmed by 0 bases and J by 3 bases, leaving 10 bases between them. The CDR3 coding sequence is TGTGCCAGCAGCTTGGAGGTGGCGGGCTACGAGCAGTACTTC. It yields the protein CASSLEVAGYEQYF.

V and J are TRBV18 and TRBJ1-4; no firm D call. The germline V gene encodes CDR1 KGHSH and CDR2 LQKENI. CDR3 length: 14 residues. V was clipped by 6 bases and J by 0 bases, with 8 bases between them. The CDR3 loop reads CASSPPATNEKLFF. DNA for the CDR3: TGTGCCAGCTCGCCCCCGGCAACTAATGAAAAACTGTTTTTT. Supplemented by reference TRBV18 and TRBJ1-4, the full variable domain reads NAGVMQNPRHLVRRRGQEARLRCSPMKGHSHVYWYRQLPEEGLKFMVYLQKENIIDESGMPKERFSAEFPKEGPSILRIQQVVRGDSAAYFCASSPPATNEKLFFGSGTQLSVL.

This chain uses TRBV28 with TRBJ1-2; 8 nucleotides align to TRBD1. CDR3 size: 16 residues. Germline loops: CDR1 MDHEN, CDR2 SYDVKM. V lost 3 bases, J lost 4 bases, and 10 bases stayed unmatched. This chain's CDR3 is CASSLPGQGQVYGYTF. CDR3 DNA: TGTGCCAGCAGTTTGCCTGGACAGGGCCAAGTCTATGGCTACACCTTC.

The chain has TRBV20-1 and TRBJ2-3; 10 bases agree with TRBD1. The V and J ends lost 2 bases and 1 base, in that order; junction bases with no gene match: 6. This CDR3 contains 16 residues. The germline CDR1 and CDR2 sequences are DFQATT and SNEGSKA (reference sequence). CDR3 protein: CSARSSGTGGTDTQYF. CDR3 coding DNA: TGCAGTGCTAGATCCTCCGGGACAGGGGGCACAGATACGCAGTATTTT.

The V call is TRBV24-1, the J call TRBJ2-3, with TRBD1 matching over 9 bases. V was pared by 4 bases and J by 0 bases, with 10 bases of the junction left unmatched. Germline V gene lookup returns CDR1 KGHDR and CDR2 SFDVKD. This CDR3 region has 18 residues. In nucleotides, the CDR3 is TGTGCCACCAGTGAACCTCCGGGACAGGGAGGGAGCACAGATACGCAGTATTTT. Residues: CATSEPPGQGGSTDTQYF.

The CDR3 spells CASRQGQTGSIEKLFF. In DNA, the CDR3 is TGCGCCAGCAGACAAGGTCAAACCGGGAGTATTGAAAAACTGTTTTTT. The chain joins TRBV5-1 to TRBJ1-4; D unclear. Germline V CDR1 and CDR2: SGHRS, YFSETQ. The CDR3 loop spans 16 amino acids. Between the trimmed V and J ends, which lost 5 bases and 7 bases, there was a span of 21 bases.

This clonotype was seen only a few times. The chain joins TRBV11-2 to TRBJ1-4; 9 nucleotides align to TRBD1. From germline, CDR1 is SGHAT and CDR2 FQNNGV. V shed 5 bases and J 6 bases; nucleotides not matched to a gene: 7. This CDR3 contains 15 residues. CDR3 residues: CASSLSWDRDEKLFF. In DNA form, the CDR3 reads TGTGCCAGCAGCCTATCATGGGACAGGGATGAAAAACTGTTTTTT.

Only a few counts were recorded for this clonotype. The chain joins TRBV3-1 to TRBJ1-6; 7 bases are a match to TRBD1. The CDR3 is 17 amino acids. CDR1 is LGHDT, CDR2 YNNKEL, per germline (reference sequence). J lost 2 bases, V lost 4 bases, and 8 bases had no gene match. CDR3 region: CASSRPNRGTYNSPLHF. The CDR3 nucleotides read TGTGCCAGCAGCCGACCCAACAGGGGCACCTATAATTCACCCCTCCACTTT. Drawing the rest from reference TRBV3-1 and TRBJ1-6, the complete variable domain is DTAVSQTPKYLVTQMGNDKSIKCEQNLGHDTMYWYKQDSKKFLKIMFSYNNKELIINETVPNRFSPKSPDKAHLNLHINSLELGDSAVYFCASSRPNRGTYNSPLHFGNGTRLTVT.

This clonotype was recorded a few times. The gene calls are TRBV6-4 and TRBJ1-1; maybe TRBD1 (5 bases). Trimming pared 3 bases from V and 6 bases from J, leaving 17 bases between. Germline V gene sequence: CDR1 MRHNA, CDR2 SNTAGT. The CDR3 consists of 15 residues. CDR3 sequence: CASSDFRVQASEAFF. The CDR3 DNA follows: TGTGCCAGCAGTGATTTCAGGGTTCAAGCCTCTGAAGCTTTCTTT.

This clonotype was detected ten times or more. This chain uses TRBV24-1 with TRBJ1-5; D perhaps matches TRBD1 (5 bases). This CDR3 has 14 amino acids. The V end lost 9 bases, the J end lost 0 bases, and 11 bases lay between the germline ends. CDR1 KGHDR and CDR2 SFDVKD come from the germline V gene. The DNA for the CDR3 is TGTGCCACCGCGGGGGGAGGTAGCAATCAGCCCCAGCATTTT. Translated: CATAGGGSNQPQHF.

This sequence joins TRBV20-1 and TRBJ2-3; the D gene is possibly TRBD2 (6 bases). Deletions cut 6 bases from V and 0 bases from J, with 19 bases between. This CDR3 region has 16 residues. CDR1 is DFQATT, CDR2 SNEGSKA, per germline (reference sequence). CDR3 DNA: TGCAGTGCCATCCCCCGGGGACTTCATAGCACAGATACGCAGTATTTT. Amino acid sequence: CSAIPRGLHSTDTQYF.

As concerns this clonotype: The junction differs from germline at one of its ends, possibly a read error. The rearrangement uses TRBV5-6 and TRBJ1-1; D not resolved. In germline, CDR1 is SGHDT, CDR2 YYEEEE. The CDR3 is 13 residues long. This CDR3 reads CAGSSRGLTEAFF. The CDR3 DNA is TGTGCCGGCAGCTCCAGAGGGCTGACTGAAGCTTTCTTT. Together with reference TRBV5-6 and TRBJ1-1, the CDR3 gives the full variable domain: DAGVTQSPTHLIKTRGQQVTLRCSPKSGHDTVSWYQQALGQGPQFIFQYYEEEERQRGNFPDRFSGHQFPNYSSELNVNALLLGDSALYLCAGSSRGLTEAFFGQGTRLTVV.

This clonotype has more than one count but fewer than ten. The V call is TRBV19, the J call TRBJ2-5, with D hard to call. The CDR3 is 15 amino acids. V lost 3 bases and J 4 bases, leaving 15 bases between the germline ends. Germline CDR1 LNHDA, CDR2 SQIVND (reference sequence). This CDR3 is CASSMTARSVETQYF. CDR3 sequence (DNA): TGTGCCAGTAGTATGACGGCCAGATCGGTAGAGACCCAGTACTTC.

The sample holds a few counts of this clonotype. The rearrangement uses TRBV20-1 and TRBJ2-2; D remains unclear. Germline CDR1 is DFQATT and CDR2 is SNEGSKA (reference sequence). The V and J ends lost 4 bases and 0 bases respectively, with 9 bases between them. The CDR3 length is 14 residues. The CDR3 DNA is TGCAGTGCTACCAGTGGCACGAACACCGGGGAGCTGTTTTTT. It yields the protein CSATSGTNTGELFF.

The chain uses TRBV19 and TRBJ1-6, with D unresolved. This CDR3 region has 13 residues. Between the trimmed V and J ends, which lost 3 bases and 5 bases, there was a span of 5 bases. The germline V gene has CDR1 LNHDA and CDR2 SQIVND (reference sequence). This CDR3 reads CASSITNNSPLHF. CDR3 coding DNA: TGTGCCAGTAGTATCACGAATAATTCACCCCTCCACTTT. The variable domain in full, with the rest retrieved from reference TRBV19 and TRBJ1-6, is DGGITQSPKYLFRKEGQNVTLSCEQNLNHDAMYWYRQDPGQGLRLIYYSQIVNDFQKGDIAEGYSVSREKKESFPLTVTSAQKNPTAFYLCASSITNNSPLHFGNGTRLTVT.

This clonotype was detected a few times. The chain employs TRBV18 and TRBJ2-3, with 7 bases fitting TRBD2. After removal of 6 bases from V and 4 bases from J, the junction contained 10 bases not matched to a gene. Germline V gives CDR1 KGHSH, CDR2 LQKENI. The CDR3 loop spans 15 amino acids. The CDR3 sequence is CASSRQSGGADTQYF. CDR3 bases: TGTGCCAGCTCGCGACAGTCTGGGGGGGCAGATACGCAGTATTTT.

This clonotype was counted at least ten times. CDR3 amino acids: CASTSQGTYNEQFF. CDR3 bases: TGTGCCAGCACCTCACAGGGGACCTACAATGAGCAGTTCTTC. The chain couples TRBV12-3 or TRBV12-4 to TRBJ2-1; 7 bases align to TRBD1. The CDR3 contains 14 residues. The V gene end was trimmed by 7 bases and the J gene end by 2 bases; junction bases not matched to a gene: 5.

The table lists this clonotype with many counts. The germline gene is not matched at one end of the junction; a read error may be the cause. This chain uses TRBV2 with TRBJ1-1; D possibly corresponds to TRBD1 (6 bases). The germline CDR1 and CDR2 sequences are SNHLY and FYNNEI. The CDR3 has 13 residues. CDR3 bases: TGCGCCAGCAGCGTGGACAGAGGGACTGAAGCTTTCTTT. This gives the protein CASSVDRGTEAFF.

This clonotype has a count of ten or more. The chain is built from TRBV6-1 and TRBJ1-1, with 10 positions matching TRBD1. Germline CDR1 is MNHNS and CDR2 is SASEGT. V shed 8 bases and J 6 bases; nucleotides not matched to a gene: 9. This CDR3 is built from 14 residues. This CDR3 is CASRGTGDLAEAFF. The CDR3 nucleotides read TGTGCCAGCCGGGGGACAGGGGATTTAGCTGAAGCTTTCTTT.

This clonotype has at least ten counts. The genes are TRBV11-2 and TRBJ1-4, with no clear D. CDR1 is SGHAT, CDR2 FQNNGV, per germline. The CDR3 totals 14 residues. Trimming took 0 bases from V and 7 from J, leaving 9 bases between them. Here the CDR3 DNA reads TGTGCCAGCAGCTTAGAGGCCGCGTCTGAAAAACTGTTTTTT. Translation: CASSLEAASEKLFF.